The 15 T cell receptor beta chains given below trace back to one sample, sequenced in a study of shared clonotypes between healthy human individuals. CD45RO-negative cells were positively selected for CCR7, leaving out terminally differentiated effector memory CD45RA+ cells. Assay: immunoSEQ multiplex PCR; the TCRdb copy retains only in-frame clones and omits some. Found here are 2 million or so clones, about 95% of them singletons; the top ten hold 0.9% to 1.3%. Sample: naive CD8+ T cells sorted from blood. The receptors originated from a man in his late teens or twenties in good health.

J is TRBJ2-3 and V is TRBV6-1; D is unresolved. There are 14 residues in the CDR3. The germline V and J ends were trimmed by 1 base and 6 bases, with 11 bases remaining between them. Per germline, CDR1 MNHNS and CDR2 SASEGT. The CDR3 region has the DNA TGTGCCAGCAGTGAAGGTCCGGTGGGGGATACGCAGTATTTT. It is translated as CASSEGPVGDTQYF.

The gene calls are TRBV23-1 and TRBJ2-7; D uncertain. TRBV23-1 is annotated as an ORF whose role is uncertain. V gave up 10 bases and J gave up 9 bases, with 10 bases separating them. CDR3 length: 9 residues. The CDR3 loop is CATALGQYF. The CDR3 DNA reads as TGCGCCACCGCCCTGGGGCAGTACTTC.

The rearrangement uses TRBV2 and TRBJ2-3; possible D gene TRBD2, 6 bases. Germline V lookup: CDR1 SNHLY, CDR2 FYNNEI. The CDR3 extends over 14 amino acids. Trimming took 9 bases from V and 3 from J, leaving 16 bases between them. DNA of the CDR3: TGTGCCAGTATCCGGGACTCCTTTACAGATACGCAGTATTTT. Its protein is CASIRDSFTDTQYF.

This rearrangement joins TRBV10-3 to TRBJ2-7, with 7 nucleotides matching TRBD1. V shed 8 bases, J shed 7 bases, and the junction held 17 bases outside the gene matches. The CDR3 sequence is 15 residues long. The V gene's germline CDR1 is ENHRY and CDR2 SYGVKD. For the CDR3, the DNA is TGTGCCATCCGCCGACAGGGCTCCAAAGATCAAGAGCAGTACTTC. It yields the protein CAIRRQGSKDQEQYF.

A word on this clone: The sample has other DNA sequences that encode this CDR3 too. This chain joins TRBV6-5 and TRBJ2-7; D perhaps matches TRBD1 (6 bases). The CDR3 consists of 16 residues. From germline, CDR1 is MNHEY and CDR2 SVGAGI. V lost 0 bases to trimming and J lost 3 bases, with 15 bases between them. The CDR3 region has the DNA TGTGCCAGCAGTTACTCGACGGGACAAAGAATCTACGAGCAGTACTTC. The encoded protein is CASSYSTGQRIYEQYF.

This clone was found a few times. The chain employs TRBV5-4 and TRBJ2-7; D may be TRBD2 (5 bases). Germline CDR1 and CDR2: SGHNT and YYREEE (reference sequence). There are 13 residues in the CDR3. The V gene lost 0 bases and the J gene lost 3 bases, with 7 bases spanning the gap. The CDR3 spells CASSLDGNYEQYF. The CDR3 nucleotides are TGTGCCAGCAGCTTGGACGGGAACTACGAGCAGTACTTC.

The chain is built from TRBV9 and TRBJ2-7; 7 positions agree with TRBD2. Per germline, CDR1 SGDLS and CDR2 YYNGEE. With V trimmed by 4 bases and J by 0 bases, 7 bases remained unmatched. CDR3 length: 15 amino acids. CDR3 amino acids: CASSPTSRSSYEQYF. For the CDR3, the DNA is TGTGCCAGCAGCCCGACTAGCAGGAGCTCCTACGAGCAGTACTTC.

This clone was seen a handful of times. The gene calls are TRBV9 and TRBJ1-1; D remains unclear. Germline V gives CDR1 SGDLS, CDR2 YYNGEE. This CDR3 has 16 residues. Trimming pared 0 bases from V and 5 bases from J, leaving 17 bases between. The CDR3 region is CASSVAGDTLGTEAFF. CDR3 nucleotides: TGTGCCAGCAGCGTAGCTGGGGATACTTTGGGGACTGAAGCTTTCTTT.

The V call is TRBV11-2, the J call TRBJ2-2, with 11 bases that match TRBD2. After removal of 2 bases from V and 3 bases from J, the junction contained 11 bases not matched to a gene. CDR3 size: 19 residues. CDR1 is SGHAT and CDR2 is FQNNGV in the germline V gene. The CDR3 protein is CASSLNPGLAELYTGELFF. CDR3 nucleotide sequence: TGTGCCAGCAGCTTAAATCCGGGACTAGCGGAACTATACACCGGGGAGCTGTTTTTT.

This chain links TRBV11-2 with TRBJ2-3, with D perhaps TRBD1 or TRBD2 (6 bases each). In germline, CDR1 is SGHAT, CDR2 FQNNGV. The V end lost 4 bases, the J end lost 6 bases, and 17 bases lay between the germline ends. The CDR3 contains 15 residues. CDR3 DNA: TGTGCCAGCAGCTCCAATTGGGGGGCGCAGGATACGCAGTATTTT. It translates to CASSSNWGAQDTQYF.

The CDR3 is CASITGQGWQETQYF. CDR3 bases: TGTGCCAGCATTACGGGGCAGGGCTGGCAAGAGACCCAGTACTTC. The chain couples TRBV28 to TRBJ2-5; tentatively, D is TRBD1 or TRBD2 (5 bases each). The ends were cut back, 7 bases at V and 2 bases at J, with 17 bases in the middle. The CDR3 spans 15 residues. Germline V gives CDR1 MDHEN, CDR2 SYDVKM.

CDR3 nucleotide sequence: TGTGCCAGCAGCCGCCGGGGGGCGCCGAACTACTTC. This codes for CASSRRGAPNYF. The chain has TRBV7-2 and TRBJ2-5; D is possibly TRBD2 (7 bases). V shed 5 bases and J shed 14 bases, with 18 bases lying between them. Germline V gene data show CDR1 as SGHTA and CDR2 as FQGNSA. The length of the CDR3 is 12 residues. Full variable domain (remainder filled in from reference TRBV7-2 and TRBJ2-5): GAGVSQSPSNKVTEKGKDVELRCDPISGHTALYWYRQSLGQGLEFLIYFQGNSAPDKSGLPSDRFSAERTGGSVSTLTIQRTQQEDSAVYLCASSRRGAPNYFGPGTRLLVL.

The V and J genes are TRBV7-8 and TRBJ1-1, with D possibly TRBD1 on 6 matching bases. Per germline, CDR1 SGHVS and CDR2 FQNEAQ. The CDR3 has 15 residues. Deletions cut 0 bases from V and 3 bases from J, with 11 bases between. This CDR3 reads CASSLAGGRDTEAFF. CDR3 coding DNA: TGTGCCAGCAGCTTAGCCGGGGGCAGAGACACTGAAGCTTTCTTT.

The chain is built from TRBV6-6 and TRBJ2-7, with no clear D. Germline V lookup: CDR1 MNHNY, CDR2 SVGAGI (reference sequence). The CDR3 runs 13 residues. Trimming shortened V by 7 bases and J by 3 bases, and 13 bases separated the two germline ends. Here the CDR3 DNA reads TGTGCCAGCACCGAGACAATGATCTACGAGCAGTACTTC. Translating it yields CASTETMIYEQYF.

Of note for this clone: Different DNA sequences within this sample yield the same CDR3. This chain joins TRBV27 and TRBJ2-7; D possibly corresponds to TRBD1 (6 bases). The ends were cut back, 4 bases at V and 2 bases at J, with 9 bases in the middle. The CDR3 is made up of 13 amino acids. CDR1 is MNHEY, CDR2 SMNVEV, per germline (reference sequence). In DNA, the CDR3 is TGTGCCAGCAGTTCGACAGGCCCCTACGAGCAGTACTTC. This sequence encodes CASSSTGPYEQYF.